This is a list of T cell receptor beta chains from one sample in a study of CD8+ T cells in alopecia areata. Data came from immunoSEQ multiplex PCR; TCRdb stores just in-frame clones and leaves some out. Found here are around 140,000 clones, approximately 49% of them singletons; the top ten hold over 0.85%. The specimen comprised CD4+ T cells sorted from blood, sampled at week 0. The receptors come from a human donor with alopecia areata. The CDR3 runs from the conserved cysteine through the conserved F or W. D genes are given only for firm matches. The size field is filled for only some rows; it gives once, few, many or a size class.

j_call	v_call	clone_size	d_call	cdr3_nt	cdr3_aa
TRBJ2-1	TRBV4-1	-	TRBD2	TGCGCCAGCAGCCAAAACCCTAGCGGGCGATACAATGAGCAGTTCTTC	CASSQNPSGRYNEQFF
TRBJ2-5	TRBV15	-	-	TGTGCCACCTCCCCCGGCCAAGAGACCCAGTACTTC	CATSPGQETQYF
TRBJ2-7	TRBV27	few	-	TGTGCCAGCAGTTCTTTCCTACAGGGAAACTACGAGCAGTACTTC	CASSSFLQGNYEQYF
TRBJ2-6	TRBV6-1	-	-	TGTGCCAGCAGTGAAGGGGCCAACGTCCTGACTTTC	CASSEGANVLTF
TRBJ2-3	TRBV29-1	few	-	TGCAGCGTTGAAATGCCAACAGATACGCAGTATTTT	CSVEMPTDTQYF
TRBJ2-1	TRBV29-1	-	TRBD2	TGCAGCGTTGGCCTAGCGGGAGGTCTCCTACCACTTAATGAGCAGTTCTTC	CSVGLAGGLLPLNEQFF
TRBJ1-1	TRBV29-1	few	TRBD1	TGCAGCGTTGGGGCAACTACAGGGGTTGGCACTGAAGCTTTCTTT	CSVGATTGVGTEAFF
TRBJ2-7	TRBV4-1	-	TRBD1	TGCGCCAGCAGCCACCTGACAGGGGACAACGAGCAGTACTTC	CASSHLTGDNEQYF
TRBJ2-1	TRBV5-1	-	TRBD2	TGCGCCAGCAGCTCGGGGACTAGCGCCCAGTTCTTC	CASSSGTSAQFF
TRBJ1-1	TRBV19	many	-	TGTGCCAGTAGTATAGGGCAACAGAGGGCTTTCTTT	CASSIGQQRAFF
TRBJ1-1	TRBV30	-	-	TGTGCCTGGAGCGACGCTGGGGTCACTGAAGCTTTCTTT	CAWSDAGVTEAFF
TRBJ2-3	TRBV29-1	few	TRBD1	TGCAGTGCGGACAGGGGAGGAGATACGCAGTATTTT	CSADRGGDTQYF
TRBJ2-5	TRBV30	-	TRBD2	TGTGCCTGGAGTGTACCTAGCGGGAGGGGGGAGACCCAGTACTTC	CAWSVPSGRGETQYF
TRBJ1-1	TRBV29-1	-	-	TGCAGCGTAGGCGAGATGAACACTGAAGCTTTCTTT	CSVGEMNTEAFF
TRBJ2-3	TRBV21-1	few	-	TGTGCCAGCATCCACAGGGGATCCACAGATACGCAGTATTTT	CASIHRGSTDTQYF
TRBJ2-4	TRBV2	-	TRBD1	TGTGCCAGCAGACCGGGACAGGGGATTCAGTACTTC	CASRPGQGIQYF
TRBJ1-1	TRBV29-1	-	TRBD1	TGCAGCGTGGGGGATACGGGACAGCTTGAAGCTTTCTTT	CSVGDTGQLEAFF
TRBJ1-1	TRBV6-6	-	-	TGTGCCAGCAGCCTGGGACATGTCACTGAAGCTTTCTTT	CASSLGHVTEAFF
TRBJ1-2	TRBV6-5	-	-	TGTGCCAGCAGTTATTCGGACAGCAACTATGGCTACACCTTC	CASSYSDSNYGYTF
TRBJ1-2	TRBV2	-	TRBD1	TGTGCCAGCAGCTCCGGGACAGATGTTGGAGGCTACACCTTC	CASSSGTDVGGYTF
TRBJ2-7	TRBV20-1	-	-	TGCAGTGCTCTAAACTACGAGCAGTACTTC	CSALNYEQYF
TRBJ2-7	TRBV4-2	-	-	TGTGCCAGCAGCCAAGACTGGGTAGAGATGGGTCGGGGAATGGGGGGATTTTACGAGCAGTACTTC	CASSQDWVEMGRGMGGFYEQYF
TRBJ1-1	TRBV5-1	-	-	TGCGCCAGCAGCGCCTTGGACAGGAACACTGAAGCTTTCTTT	CASSALDRNTEAFF
TRBJ2-7	TRBV29-1	-	-	TGCAGCGTCCCGGTAGTGGGGGCCCCCTACGAGCAGTACTTC	CSVPVVGAPYEQYF
TRBJ1-2	TRBV27	-	-	TGTGCCAGCAGTTTCAGGGCCAACTATGGCTACACCTTC	CASSFRANYGYTF
TRBJ2-7	TRBV7-2	-	TRBD2	TGTGCCAGCAGCGACCCGCCGACTAGCGGCGAGCAGTACTTC	CASSDPPTSGEQYF
TRBJ1-5	TRBV25-1	-	-	TGTGCCAGCAGAGGGCCTAGCAATCAGCCCCAGCATTTT	CASRGPSNQPQHF
TRBJ2-1	TRBV5-1	-	-	TGCGCCAGCAGCGGTGGATCCTTGAGGTACAATGAGCAGTTCTTC	CASSGGSLRYNEQFF
TRBJ1-5	TRBV15	-	-	TGTGCCACCAGCAGTTGGGGGGAAGAACAGCCCCAGCATTTT	CATSSWGEEQPQHF
TRBJ2-5	TRBV4-1	-	TRBD2	TGCGCCAGCAGCCAACTCGGGAGGCCTTGGGAGACCCAGTACTTC	CASSQLGRPWETQYF
TRBJ2-1	TRBV29-1	-	-	TGCAGCGTTGAGGAGATCGGAGGAGCTTACAATGAGCAGTTCTTC	CSVEEIGGAYNEQFF
TRBJ2-6	TRBV2	-	-	TGTGCCAGCGCCAGGGGGGATGGGGCCAACGTCCTGACTTTC	CASARGDGANVLTF
TRBJ2-5	TRBV7-2	-	-	TGTGCCAGCAGCTTGACGCGGTACCAAGAGACCCAGTACTTC	CASSLTRYQETQYF
TRBJ1-2	TRBV7-9	few	-	TGTGCCAGCAGCTTGACAGCTGCTAACTATGGCTACACCTTC	CASSLTAANYGYTF
TRBJ1-5	TRBV28	few	-	TGTGCCAGCAGCCCCGGATGGAGCAATCAGCCCCAGCATTTT	CASSPGWSNQPQHF
TRBJ2-5	TRBV15	-	TRBD2	TGTGCCACCAGCAGAGGAGGACTAGCGGGAGCAGAGACCCAGTACTTC	CATSRGGLAGAETQYF
TRBJ2-7	TRBV29-1	-	-	TGCAGCGTTGAAGGTGGAGAGGGCAGAAACTACGAGCAGTACTTC	CSVEGGEGRNYEQYF
TRBJ1-5	TRBV29-1	-	-	TGCAGCGTTGGAATAACTAGCAATCAGCCCCAGCATTTT	CSVGITSNQPQHF
TRBJ2-2	TRBV27	few	-	TGTGCCAGCACATCCTCTTCCGCGGGCGAATCTGTCCTGGAGCTGTTTTTT	CASTSSSAGESVLELFF
TRBJ2-5	TRBV9	few	-	TGTGCCAGCAGCGTAGCGGGGGAGACCCAGTACTTC	CASSVAGETQYF